The subject of this entry is one T cell receptor (beta chain). This specimen comes from a study of blood T cell repertoires in COVID-19. V was clipped by 1 base and J by 0 bases; unmatched bases: 8. This CDR3 is built from 17 residues. From germline, CDR1 is SGHDT and CDR2 YYEEEE. Sequencing was performed with immunoSEQ multiplex PCR; in TCRdb, only in-frame clones are kept and a portion is missing. The sample comprises about 200,000 clones, over 75% of which are singletons, and 6.5% to 9% rests with the top ten. The source of this sequence is a woman aged 40 to 50 with acute COVID-19. The sequencing sample was made of PBMCs or T cells enriched from blood (not recorded which). The J gene is TRBJ2-7, the V gene TRBV5-6; 9 bases are a match to TRBD1. The CDR3 region has the DNA TGTGCCAGCAGCTTGAAGCCGGGACAGGGATTCTCCTACGAGCAGTACTTC. Its translation is CASSLKPGQGFSYEQYF.